Detailed here is one TCR beta chain. The antigen is undetermined. These data originate in a study of cytomegalovirus exposure and HLA in healthy donors. Overall study: Counted in an early data release were roughly 87 million unique TCRs from HLA-typed donors.

Study-level results: Later on, analysis showed that most CMV-associated TCR beta chains appeared to be HLA-restricted.

CDR3 length equals 16 residues. Germline CDR1 is SEHNR and CDR2 is FQNEAQ (reference sequence). The V and J ends lost 7 bases and 2 bases, in that order; junction bases with no gene match: 6. Vbeta (60) and Jbeta (13) primers were used in the PCR. Assay: immunoSEQ multiplex PCR; the TCRdb copy retains only in-frame clones and omits some. The table lists 150,000 or so clones, 76% of them singletons. This clonotype originated in a male donor in good health and CMV-seronegative. The rearrangement joins TRBV7-9 to TRBJ2-2; 11 bases align to TRBD2. The sample taken for sequencing was PBMCs. CDR3 sequence: CASNQGLAVNTGELFF. The CDR3, as DNA: TGTGCCAGCAACCAGGGACTAGCGGTCAACACCGGGGAGCTGTTTTTT.